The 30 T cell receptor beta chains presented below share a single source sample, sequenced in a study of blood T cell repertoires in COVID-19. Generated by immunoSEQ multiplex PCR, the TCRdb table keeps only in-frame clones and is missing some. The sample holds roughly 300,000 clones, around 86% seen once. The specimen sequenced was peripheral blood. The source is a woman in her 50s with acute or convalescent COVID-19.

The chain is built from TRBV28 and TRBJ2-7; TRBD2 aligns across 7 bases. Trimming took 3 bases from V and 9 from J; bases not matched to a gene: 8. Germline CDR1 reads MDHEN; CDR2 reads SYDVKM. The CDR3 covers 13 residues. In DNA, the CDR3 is TGTGCCAGCAGTTTGGGGGGGATCGGCGGGCAGTACTTC. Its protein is CASSLGGIGGQYF.

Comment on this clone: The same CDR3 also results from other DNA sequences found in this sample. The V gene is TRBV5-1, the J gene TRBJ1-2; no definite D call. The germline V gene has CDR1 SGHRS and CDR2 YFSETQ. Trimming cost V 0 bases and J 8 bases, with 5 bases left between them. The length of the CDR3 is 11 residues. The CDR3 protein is CASSLGGGYTF. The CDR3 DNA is TGCGCCAGCAGCTTGGGAGGCGGCTACACCTTC.

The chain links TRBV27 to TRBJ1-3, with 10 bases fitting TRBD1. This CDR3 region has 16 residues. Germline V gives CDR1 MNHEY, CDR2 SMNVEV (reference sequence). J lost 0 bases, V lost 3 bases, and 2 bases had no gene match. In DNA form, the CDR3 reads TGTGCCAGCAGTTTGGGACAGGGGTACTCTGGAAACACCATATATTTT. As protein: CASSLGQGYSGNTIYF.

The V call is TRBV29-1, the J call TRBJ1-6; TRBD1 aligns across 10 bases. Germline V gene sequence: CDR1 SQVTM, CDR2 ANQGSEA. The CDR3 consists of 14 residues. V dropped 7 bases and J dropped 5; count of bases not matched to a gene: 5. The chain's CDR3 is CSARGQGNNSPLHF. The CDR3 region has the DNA TGCAGCGCCCGGGGACAGGGGAATAATTCACCCCTCCACTTT.

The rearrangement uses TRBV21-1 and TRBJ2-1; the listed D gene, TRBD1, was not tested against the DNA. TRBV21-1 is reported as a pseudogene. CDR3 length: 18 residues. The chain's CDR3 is CASSIGVDRRDPYNEQFF. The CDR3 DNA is TGTGCCAGCAGCATCGGAGTCGACAGGAGAGACCCCTACAATGAGCAGTTCTTC.

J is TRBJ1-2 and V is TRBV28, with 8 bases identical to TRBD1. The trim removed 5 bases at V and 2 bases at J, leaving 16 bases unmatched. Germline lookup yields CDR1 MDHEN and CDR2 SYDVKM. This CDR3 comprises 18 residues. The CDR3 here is CASSQTGTGRSRNYGYTF. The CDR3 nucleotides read TGTGCCAGCAGTCAAACCGGGACAGGCCGTTCTCGGAACTATGGCTACACCTTC.

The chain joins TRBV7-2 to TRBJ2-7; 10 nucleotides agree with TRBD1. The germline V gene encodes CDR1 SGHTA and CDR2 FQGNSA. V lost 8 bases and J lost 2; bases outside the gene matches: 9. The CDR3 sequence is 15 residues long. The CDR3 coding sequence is TGTGCCAGCTCCTTTTCGGGGACAGGGGCCTACGAGCAGTACTTC. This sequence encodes CASSFSGTGAYEQYF.

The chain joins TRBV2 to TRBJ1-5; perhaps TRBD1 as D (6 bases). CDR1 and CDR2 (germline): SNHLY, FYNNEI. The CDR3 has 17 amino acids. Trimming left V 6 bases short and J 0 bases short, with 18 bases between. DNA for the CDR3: TGTGCCAGCAGCCTCACGGGAGGGGGATATAGCAATCAGCCCCAGCATTTT. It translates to CASSLTGGGYSNQPQHF.

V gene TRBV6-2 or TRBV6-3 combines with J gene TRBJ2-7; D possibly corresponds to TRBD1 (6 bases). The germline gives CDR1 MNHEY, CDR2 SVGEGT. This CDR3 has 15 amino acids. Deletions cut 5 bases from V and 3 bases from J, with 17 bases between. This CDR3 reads CASSLSTGDYYEQYF. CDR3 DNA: TGTGCCAGCAGTCTCTCGACAGGCGACTACTACGAGCAGTACTTC.

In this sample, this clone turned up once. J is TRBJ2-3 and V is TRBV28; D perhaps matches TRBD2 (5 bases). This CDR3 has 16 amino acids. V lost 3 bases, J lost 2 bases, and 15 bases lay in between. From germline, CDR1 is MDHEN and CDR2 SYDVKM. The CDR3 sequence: CASSFVETTPTDTQYF. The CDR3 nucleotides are TGTGCCAGCAGTTTTGTGGAGACTACCCCCACAGATACGCAGTATTTT. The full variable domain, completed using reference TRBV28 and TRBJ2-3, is DVKVTQSSRYLVKRTGEKVFLECVQDMDHENMFWYRQDPGLGLRLIYFSYDVKMKEKGDIPEGYSVSREKKERFSLILESASTNQTSMYLCASSFVETTPTDTQYFGPGTRLTVL.

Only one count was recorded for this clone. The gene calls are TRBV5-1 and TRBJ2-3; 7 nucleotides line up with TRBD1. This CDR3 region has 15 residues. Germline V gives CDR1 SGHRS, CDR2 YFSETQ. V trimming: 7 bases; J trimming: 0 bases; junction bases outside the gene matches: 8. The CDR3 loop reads CASGGLGQSTDTQYF. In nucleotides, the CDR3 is TGCGCCAGCGGTGGGTTGGGACAGAGCACAGATACGCAGTATTTT.

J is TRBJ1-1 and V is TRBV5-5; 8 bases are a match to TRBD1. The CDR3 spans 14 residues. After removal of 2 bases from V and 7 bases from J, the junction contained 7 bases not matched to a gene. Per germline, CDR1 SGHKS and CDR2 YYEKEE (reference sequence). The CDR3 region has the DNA TGTGCCAGCAGCTTAGCGGGACAGGAGGTTGAAGCTTTCTTT. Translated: CASSLAGQEVEAFF.

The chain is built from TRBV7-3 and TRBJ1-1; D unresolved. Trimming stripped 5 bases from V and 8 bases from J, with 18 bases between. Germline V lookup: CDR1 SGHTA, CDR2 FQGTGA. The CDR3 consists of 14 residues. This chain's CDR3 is CASSPQPRQAEAFF. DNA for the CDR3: TGTGCCAGCAGCCCCCAGCCCCGACAAGCCGAAGCTTTCTTT.

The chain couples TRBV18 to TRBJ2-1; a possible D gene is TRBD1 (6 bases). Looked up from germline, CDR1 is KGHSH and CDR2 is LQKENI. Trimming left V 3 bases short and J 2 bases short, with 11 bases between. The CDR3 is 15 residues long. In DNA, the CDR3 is TGTGCCAGCTCACCGGGACAAGCTACCTACAATGAGCAGTTCTTC. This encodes CASSPGQATYNEQFF.

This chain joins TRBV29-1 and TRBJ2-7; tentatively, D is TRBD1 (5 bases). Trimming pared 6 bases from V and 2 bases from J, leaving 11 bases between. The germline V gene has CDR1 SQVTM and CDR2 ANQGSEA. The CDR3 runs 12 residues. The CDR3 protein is CSVKDNPYEQYF. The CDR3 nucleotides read TGCAGCGTGAAGGACAACCCCTACGAGCAGTACTTC.

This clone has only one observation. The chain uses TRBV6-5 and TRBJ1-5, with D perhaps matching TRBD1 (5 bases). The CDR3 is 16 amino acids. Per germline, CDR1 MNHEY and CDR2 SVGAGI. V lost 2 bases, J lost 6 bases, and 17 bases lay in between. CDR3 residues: CASSYGAGTGGQPQHF. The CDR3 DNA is TGTGCCAGCAGTTACGGGGCTGGGACTGGGGGTCAGCCCCAGCATTTT.

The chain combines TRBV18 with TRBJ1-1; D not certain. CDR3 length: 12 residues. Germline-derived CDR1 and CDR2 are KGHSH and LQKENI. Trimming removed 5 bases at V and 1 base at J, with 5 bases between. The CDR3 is CASSSGNTEAFF. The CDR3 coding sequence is TGTGCCAGCTCATCCGGGAACACTGAAGCTTTCTTT.

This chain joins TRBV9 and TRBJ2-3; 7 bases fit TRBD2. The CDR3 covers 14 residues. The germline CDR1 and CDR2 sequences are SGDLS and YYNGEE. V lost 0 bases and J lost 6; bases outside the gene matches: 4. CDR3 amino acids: CASSVDGGVDTQYF. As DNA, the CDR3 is TGTGCCAGCAGCGTAGATGGGGGGGTGGATACGCAGTATTTT.

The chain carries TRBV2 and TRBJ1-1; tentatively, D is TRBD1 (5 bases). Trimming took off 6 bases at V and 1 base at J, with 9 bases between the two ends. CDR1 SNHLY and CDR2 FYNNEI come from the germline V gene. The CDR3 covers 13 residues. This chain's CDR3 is CASRSGENTEAFF. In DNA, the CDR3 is TGTGCCAGCAGGTCGGGGGAGAACACTGAAGCTTTCTTT.

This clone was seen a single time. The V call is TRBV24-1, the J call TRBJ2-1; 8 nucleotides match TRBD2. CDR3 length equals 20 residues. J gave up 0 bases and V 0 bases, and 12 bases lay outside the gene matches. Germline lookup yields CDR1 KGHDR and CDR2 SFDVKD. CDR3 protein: CATSDLYRAGALISYNEQFF. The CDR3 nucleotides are TGTGCCACCAGTGATTTGTACCGAGCGGGAGCGCTGATCTCCTACAATGAGCAGTTCTTC.

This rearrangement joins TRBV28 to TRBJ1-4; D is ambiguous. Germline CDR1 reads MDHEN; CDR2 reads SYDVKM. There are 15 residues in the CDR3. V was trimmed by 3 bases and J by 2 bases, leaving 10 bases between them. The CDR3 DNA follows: TGTGCCAGCAGTTTGTTGGGGAGTACTAATGAAAAACTGTTTTTT. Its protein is CASSLLGSTNEKLFF.

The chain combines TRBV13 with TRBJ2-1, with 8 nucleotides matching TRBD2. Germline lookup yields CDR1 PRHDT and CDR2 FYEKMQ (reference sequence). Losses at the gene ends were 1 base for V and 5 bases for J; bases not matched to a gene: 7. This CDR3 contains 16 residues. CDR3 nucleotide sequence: TGTGCCAGCAGCTTAGCGGGAGGGAATCTTAACAATGAGCAGTTCTTC. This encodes CASSLAGGNLNNEQFF.

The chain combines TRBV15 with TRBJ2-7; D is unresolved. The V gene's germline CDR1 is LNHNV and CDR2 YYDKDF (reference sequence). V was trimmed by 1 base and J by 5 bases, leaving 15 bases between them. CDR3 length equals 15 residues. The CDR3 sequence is CATSRVTPPSDEQYF. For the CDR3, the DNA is TGTGCCACCAGCAGAGTCACCCCCCCCTCGGACGAGCAGTACTTC.

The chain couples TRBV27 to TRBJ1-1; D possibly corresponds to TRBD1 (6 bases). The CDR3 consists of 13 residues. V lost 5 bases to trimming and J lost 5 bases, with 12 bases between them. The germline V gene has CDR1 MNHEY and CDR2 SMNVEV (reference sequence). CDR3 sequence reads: CASSEKGGTEAFF. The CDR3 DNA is TGTGCCAGCAGTGAGAAGGGGGGGACTGAAGCTTTCTTT.

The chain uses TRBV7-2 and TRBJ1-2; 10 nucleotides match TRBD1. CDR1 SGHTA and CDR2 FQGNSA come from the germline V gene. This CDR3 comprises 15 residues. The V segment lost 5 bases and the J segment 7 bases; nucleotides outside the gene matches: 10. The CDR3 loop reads CASSQMTGGAPGYTF. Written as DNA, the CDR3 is TGTGCCAGCAGCCAGATGACAGGGGGCGCTCCTGGCTACACCTTC.

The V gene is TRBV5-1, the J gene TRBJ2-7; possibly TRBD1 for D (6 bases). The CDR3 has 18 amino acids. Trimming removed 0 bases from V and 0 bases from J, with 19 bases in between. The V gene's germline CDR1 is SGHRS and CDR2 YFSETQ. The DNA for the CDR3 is TGCGCCAGCAGCTTGGCCGGCAGGGGAATGAGGAGCTCCTACGAGCAGTACTTC. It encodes CASSLAGRGMRSSYEQYF.

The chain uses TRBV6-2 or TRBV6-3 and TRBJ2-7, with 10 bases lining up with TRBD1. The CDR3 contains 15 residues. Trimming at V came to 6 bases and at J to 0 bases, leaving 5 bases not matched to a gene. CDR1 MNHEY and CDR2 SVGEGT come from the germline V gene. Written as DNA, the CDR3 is TGTGCCAGCAGCACCCGGGACAGGGGCTCCTACGAGCAGTACTTC. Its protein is CASSTRDRGSYEQYF.

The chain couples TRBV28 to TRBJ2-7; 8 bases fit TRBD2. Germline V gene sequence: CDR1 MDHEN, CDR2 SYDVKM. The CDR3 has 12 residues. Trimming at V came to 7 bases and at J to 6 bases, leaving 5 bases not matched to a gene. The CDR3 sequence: CASTGLVGEQYF. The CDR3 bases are TGTGCCAGCACGGGACTAGTGGGCGAGCAGTACTTC.

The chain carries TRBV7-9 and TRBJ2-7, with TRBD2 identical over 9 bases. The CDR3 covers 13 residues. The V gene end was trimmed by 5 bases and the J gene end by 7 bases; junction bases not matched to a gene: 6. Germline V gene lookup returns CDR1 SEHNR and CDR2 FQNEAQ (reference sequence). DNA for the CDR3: TGTGCCAGCAGCCCCGGGACTAGCTGGGAGCAGTACTTC. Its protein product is CASSPGTSWEQYF.

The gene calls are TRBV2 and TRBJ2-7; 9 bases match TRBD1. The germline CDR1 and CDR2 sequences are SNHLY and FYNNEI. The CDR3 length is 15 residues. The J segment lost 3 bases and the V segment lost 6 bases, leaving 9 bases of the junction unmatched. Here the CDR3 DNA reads TGTGCCAGCAGCATCGGACAGGGGCGGTACTACGAGCAGTACTTC. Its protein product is CASSIGQGRYYEQYF.